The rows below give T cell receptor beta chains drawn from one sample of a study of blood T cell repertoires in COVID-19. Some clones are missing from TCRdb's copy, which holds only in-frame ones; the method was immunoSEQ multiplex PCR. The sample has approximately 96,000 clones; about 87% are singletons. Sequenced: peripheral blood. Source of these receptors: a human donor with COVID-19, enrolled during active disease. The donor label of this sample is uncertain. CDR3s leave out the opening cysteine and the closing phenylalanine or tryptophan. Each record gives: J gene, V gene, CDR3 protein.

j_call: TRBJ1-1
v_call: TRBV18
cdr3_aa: ASSPSSDSSNTEAF

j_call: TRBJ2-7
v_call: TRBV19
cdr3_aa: ASSNPGRGLSYEQY

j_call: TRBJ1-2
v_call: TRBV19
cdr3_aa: ASSIRGYYGYT

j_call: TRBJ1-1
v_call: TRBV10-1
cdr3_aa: ASRIRRDTEAF

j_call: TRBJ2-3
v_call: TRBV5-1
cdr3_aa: ASSLAPGTEGDTQY

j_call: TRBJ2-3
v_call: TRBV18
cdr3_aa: ASSPRRADTDTQY

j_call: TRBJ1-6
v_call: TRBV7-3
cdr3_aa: ASSLSGHTNSPLH

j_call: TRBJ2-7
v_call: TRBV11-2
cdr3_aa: ASSFDPGLEQY

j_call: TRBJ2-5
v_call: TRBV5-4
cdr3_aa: ASSLQQGIQKTQY

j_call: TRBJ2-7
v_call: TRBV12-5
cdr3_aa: ASGPSDEQY

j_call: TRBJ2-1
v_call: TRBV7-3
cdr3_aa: ASSKLAGGPSYNEQF

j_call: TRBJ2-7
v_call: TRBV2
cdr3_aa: ATAGRRMGYEQY

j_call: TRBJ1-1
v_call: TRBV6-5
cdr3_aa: ASSLDGGRTEAF

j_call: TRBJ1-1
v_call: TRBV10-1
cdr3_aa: ASSEAGVDTEAF

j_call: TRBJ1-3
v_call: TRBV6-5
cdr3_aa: ASGGFDESGNTIY

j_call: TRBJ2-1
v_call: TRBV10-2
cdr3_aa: ASRPPTSASYNEQF

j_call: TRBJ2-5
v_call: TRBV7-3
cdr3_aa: ASSPRPGETQY

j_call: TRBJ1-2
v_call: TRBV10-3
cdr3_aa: AISESGAVYGYT

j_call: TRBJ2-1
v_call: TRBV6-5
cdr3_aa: ASRLIAGVYNEQF

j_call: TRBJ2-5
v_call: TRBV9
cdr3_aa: ASSVAPSGTGGSETQY

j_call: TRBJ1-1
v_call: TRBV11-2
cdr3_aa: ASSLDLGGGTEAF

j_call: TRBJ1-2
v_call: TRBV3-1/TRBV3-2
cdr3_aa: ASSQGPGNYGYT

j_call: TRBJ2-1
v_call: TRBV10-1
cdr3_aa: ASSDGRGVTRNNEQF

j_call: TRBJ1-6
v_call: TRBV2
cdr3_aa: ASSVTGSSYNSPLH

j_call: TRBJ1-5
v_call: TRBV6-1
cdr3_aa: ASSDGLTGDWNQPQH

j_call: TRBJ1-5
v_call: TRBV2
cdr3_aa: ASSEQGAGNQPQH

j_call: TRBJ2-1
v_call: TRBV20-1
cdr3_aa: SASGGLKDNEQF

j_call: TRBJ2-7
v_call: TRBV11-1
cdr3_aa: ASSSGHRRSEQY

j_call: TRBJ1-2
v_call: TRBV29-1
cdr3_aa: SVTPGTGGPGYT

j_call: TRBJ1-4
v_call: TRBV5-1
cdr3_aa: ASRSYGNGNEKLF

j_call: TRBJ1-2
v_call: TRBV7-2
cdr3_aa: ASSAQGAGYGYT

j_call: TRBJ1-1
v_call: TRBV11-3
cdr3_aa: ASSLVQAGVAF

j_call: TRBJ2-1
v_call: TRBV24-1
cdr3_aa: ATSDPTSGRLDEQF

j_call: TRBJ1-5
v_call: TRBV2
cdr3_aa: ASTPEANQPQH

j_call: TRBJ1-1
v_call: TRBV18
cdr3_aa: ASSPPSVNTEAF

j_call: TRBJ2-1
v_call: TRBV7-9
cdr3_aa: ASTFGLAGAQDYEVLYNEQF

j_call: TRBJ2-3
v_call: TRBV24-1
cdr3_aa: ASGKGLAGGTDTQY

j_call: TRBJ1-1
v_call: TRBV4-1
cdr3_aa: ASSRRGDTEAF

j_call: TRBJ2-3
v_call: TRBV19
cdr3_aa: ASSIGAPTDTQY

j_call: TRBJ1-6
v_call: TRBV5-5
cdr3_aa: ASTPEVFDNSPLH

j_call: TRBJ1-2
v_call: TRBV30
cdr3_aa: AWSVARGYGYT

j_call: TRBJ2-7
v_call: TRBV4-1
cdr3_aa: ASSQEGGGASYEQY

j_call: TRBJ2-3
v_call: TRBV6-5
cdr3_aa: ASRTGGGTDTQY

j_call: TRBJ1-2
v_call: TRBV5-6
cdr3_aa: ASSRALGGGYGYT

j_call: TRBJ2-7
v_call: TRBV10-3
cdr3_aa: AITPSGTLEQY

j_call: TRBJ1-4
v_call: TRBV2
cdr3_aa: ASSEPQGAKGEKLF

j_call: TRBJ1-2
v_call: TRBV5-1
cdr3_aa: ASSVGAGGTYGYT

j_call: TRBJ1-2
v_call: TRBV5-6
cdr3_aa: ASSFQRSLGYT

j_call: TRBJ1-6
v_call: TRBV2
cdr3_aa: ASTPGDPSPLH

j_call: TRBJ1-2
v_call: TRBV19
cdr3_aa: ARKQGQFPSNYGYT

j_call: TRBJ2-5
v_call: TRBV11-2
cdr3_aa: ASSLEGGGWETQY

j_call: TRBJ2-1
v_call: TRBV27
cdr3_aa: ASSWGGAGNNEQF

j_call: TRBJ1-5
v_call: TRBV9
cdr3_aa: ASSVAFGGDQPQH